Described below is a single T cell receptor beta chain sequence and its context. The target antigen is unknown. TCRdb fed the RT-PCR reads into MiXCR, producing one record per CDR3 protein. The data contain roughly 520,000 distinct CDR3 sequences, less than 30% of them singletons. The sample comes from a study of response to subunit inactivated influenza vaccine. Study results and limitations: Authors suggested each seasonal influenza vaccination recruits few new T cells.

This TCR derives from a man aged 45 to 65 who received an inactivated influenza vaccine. The specimen was CD4+ T cells sorted from PBMCs, collected 5 days after vaccination.

This chain's CDR3 is CASSLWTGNYEQYF. CDR3 nucleotides: TGCGCCAGCAGCTTATGGACAGGGAACTACGAGCAGTACTTC. This rearrangement joins TRBV5-1 to TRBJ2-7; TRBD1 matches at 8 bases. CDR3 length: 14 residues. With 2 bases clipped from V and 3 bases from J, the junction kept 4 bases outside the gene matches. Germline values: CDR1 SGHRS, CDR2 YFSETQ.